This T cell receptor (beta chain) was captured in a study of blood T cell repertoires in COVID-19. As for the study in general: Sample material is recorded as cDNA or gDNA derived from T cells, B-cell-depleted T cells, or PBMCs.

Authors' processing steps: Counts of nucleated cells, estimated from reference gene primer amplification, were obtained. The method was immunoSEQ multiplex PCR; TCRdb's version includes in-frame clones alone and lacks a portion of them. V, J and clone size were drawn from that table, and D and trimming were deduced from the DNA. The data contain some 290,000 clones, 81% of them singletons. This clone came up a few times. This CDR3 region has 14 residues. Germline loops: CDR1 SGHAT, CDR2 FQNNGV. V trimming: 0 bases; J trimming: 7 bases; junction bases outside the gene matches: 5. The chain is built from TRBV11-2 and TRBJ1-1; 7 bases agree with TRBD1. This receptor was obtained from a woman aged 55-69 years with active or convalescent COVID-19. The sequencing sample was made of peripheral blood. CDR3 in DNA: TGTGCCAGCAGCTTAGAGAGGACAGGCCATGAAGCTTTCTTT. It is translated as CASSLERTGHEAFF. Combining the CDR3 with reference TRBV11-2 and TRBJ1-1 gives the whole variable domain EAGVAQSPRYKIIEKRQSVAFWCNPISGHATLYWYQQILGQGPKLLIQFQNNGVVDDSQLPKDRFSAERLKGVDSTLKIQPAKLEDSAVYLCASSLERTGHEAFFGQGTRLTVV.